What follows describes a single T cell receptor beta chain. Its specificity is not known. PCR amplification relied on 60 Vbeta primers (plus 13 Jbeta primers). Data came from immunoSEQ multiplex PCR; TCRdb stores just in-frame clones and leaves some out. The sample has under 200,000 clones, about four fifths seen once. In germline, CDR1 is SGHNT, CDR2 YYREEE (reference sequence). V was trimmed by 5 bases and J by 1 base, leaving 15 bases between them. This CDR3 is 15 amino acids long. The entry originates in a study of cytomegalovirus exposure and HLA in healthy donors. Regarding the study as a whole: An ancestry cluster, one associated with Asian ancestry, reportedly showed fewer N-insertions than the 666-donor mean in a later analysis. It was only CMV serostatus that was available as immune exposure information.

The chain carries TRBV5-4 and TRBJ1-2, with D possibly TRBD1 on 6 matching bases. The sample taken for sequencing was PBMCs. The source is a man between 40 and 49 years old in good health and CMV-seropositive. Here the CDR3 DNA reads TGTGCCAGCAGACCAAAACAGGGATTTAACTATGGCTACACCTTC. Its protein product is CASRPKQGFNYGYTF. Using reference TRBV5-4 and TRBJ1-2 for the parts outside the CDR3, the full variable domain is ETGVTQSPTHLIKTRGQQVTLRCSSQSGHNTVSWYQQALGQGPQFIFQYYREEENGRGNFPPRFSGLQFPNYSSELNVNALELDDSALYLCASRPKQGFNYGYTFGSGTRLTVV.